This TCR beta chain appears in the sequencing data of a study of blood T cells in healthy people across ages (dated by TCRdb to between 2014 and 2017). For the wider study: Template switching captured roughly one uniquely barcoded TCR beta cDNA molecule per two T cells in model experiments. Using the same blood draw, the study looked at two additional independent replicas of 1 million unique cDNA reads for two donors, one aged 18 to 30 and the other aged 80 or older. Using deep sequencing normalized with unique cDNA molecular identifiers, the study measured how TCR beta repertoire diversity changes with age. To avoid experimental bias, donors of different ages were spread randomly across the sequencing lanes. Donors were grouped into four age groups: young (average roughly 16 years), middle-aged (39), aged (about 60) and long-lived (over 80).

Library preparation used 5' RACE. The sequencer was an Illumina HiSeq 2500. A second about 7 to 11 cycle PCR used a sample-barcoded 5' primer and a J-beta primer mix. A unique molecular identifier was introduced onto each TCR beta cDNA molecule by a template-switch 5' adaptor carrying 12 random nucleotides. Each sample yielded at least 3 million CDR3-containing paired-end reads. All of the RNA was converted into first-strand cDNA using the Mint cDNA synthesis kit, with a TRBC-specific oligonucleotide serving as the primer. After uracil-DNA glycosylase treatment, a first 18-cycle PCR used universal primers M1SS and BC2_uni_R on all cDNA. Per the source publication's procedure: For normalization, 1 million high-quality reads were randomly selected from each sample, with every read carrying a distinct molecular identifier. Reads sharing molecular identifiers were discarded rather than binned into consensus sequences. CDR3 identification, clonotype clustering and error correction used MiTCR with a Q25 quality threshold and the strictest error-elimination algorithm. A nonparametric unseen species model using Euler transformation provided a lower-bound estimate of total TCR beta diversity. TCRdb ran its own pipeline on the public reads, namely fastp trimming at Q25 and MiXCR clone calling, and kept in-frame beta chains. Rows matching on CDR3 protein sequence are summarized as one entry with the most common DNA and genes. None of the V and J calls come from the authors' own analysis; TCRdb made them. Here the sample has more than 650,000 distinct CDR3 sequences; 22% occur a single time. The top ten clones comprise around a fifth of the sample.

Paper-wide results and their limitations: As age increased, observed TCR beta diversity per million T cells dropped in a roughly linear way, and a significant reduction was already evident by age roughly 36. Compared with the aged group, the long-lived group had more naive CD4+ T cells, fewer expanded clones and increased TCR diversity, a pattern suggesting age selection. Because the CMV infection status of the donors was unknown, age-related changes in expanded clonotypes may potentially have been confounded. Conclusive comparison of naive and antigen-experienced compartments was prevented by the profiling of bulk unsorted PBMCs. Total diversity estimates from one million sequenced T cells were considered lower bounds and underestimates. A strong correlation was found between observed TCR beta diversity and the percentage of naive T cells measured by flow cytometry.

Donors were approximately 42 systemically healthy Caucasian individuals from Russia aged roughly 6 to 90 years. Approximately 9 milliliters of peripheral blood were collected from each donor into EDTA-treated Vacutainer tubes. Ficoll-Paque density-gradient centrifugation was used to isolate PBMCs, with at least 7 million per sample. Total RNA, at least 6 micrograms per sample, was extracted from PBMCs with Trizol reagent. For every donor, an aliquot of PBMCs went through flow cytometry to measure the percentages of naive CD45RAhigh/CD27high T cells. Details on this clonotype: It lacks a known antigen. The sample holds no much larger clone one base away, and base qualities are not on file.

The source material was blood. This TCR was sampled from a man between 70 and 80 years old in good health.

The CDR3 reads CASSLLTGDRTEAFF. The DNA reads as follows: TGCGCCAGCAGCTTGCTGACAGGAGATCGGACTGAAGCTTTCTTT. The V and J segments used are TRBV5-1 and TRBJ1-1, and the D gene may be TRBD1, 6 bases matching. V is reduced by 1 base and J by 5 bases, leaving a spacing of 15 bases between them. CDR1 and CDR2 (SGHRS, YFSETQ) derive from the germline V gene. There are 15 amino acids in the CDR3, from cysteine to phenylalanine inclusive. Here the CDR3 DNA is all that survives: 45 bases in frame from base 1.